Following are 32 T cell receptor beta chains from one sample sequenced in a study of blood T cell repertoires in COVID-19. TCRdb's table, derived via immunoSEQ multiplex PCR, lists solely in-frame clones and lacks some. The sample gives roughly 260,000 clones, about 89% of which show up once; over 7.5% is in the top ten. Sequenced: peripheral blood. The receptors originated from a man aged 35 to 55 who had recovered from COVID-19.

This chain links TRBV4-1 with TRBJ1-3, with D maybe TRBD1 (6 bases). Germline lookup yields CDR1 MGHRA and CDR2 YSYEKL. The CDR3 length is 15 residues. V dropped 1 base and J dropped 2 bases, with 9 bases sitting between them. CDR3 amino acids: CASSQGAGAGNTIYF. CDR3 nucleotide sequence: TGCGCCAGCAGCCAAGGGGCAGGGGCTGGAAACACCATATATTTT.

The chain recombines TRBV19 with TRBJ2-2; TRBD2 matches at 10 bases. This CDR3 region has 15 residues. J lost 5 bases, V lost 7 bases, and 7 bases had no gene match. Germline V gene lookup returns CDR1 LNHDA and CDR2 SQIVND (reference sequence). The CDR3 spells CASIKAGGRTGELFF. CDR3 coding DNA: TGTGCCAGTATCAAAGCGGGAGGGAGGACCGGGGAGCTGTTTTTT.

There are a few counts of this clone. V and J are TRBV11-2 and TRBJ1-4, with D possibly matching TRBD1 (5 bases). Germline CDR1 SGHAT, CDR2 FQNNGV. Trimming cost V 5 bases and J 12 bases, with 19 bases left between them. This CDR3 is built from 14 residues. As DNA, the CDR3 is TGTGCCAGCAGCGTATCCCGGGGGGAGGGACAACTGTTTTTT. Translating gives CASSVSRGEGQLFF.

The chain couples TRBV20-1 to TRBJ1-4, with TRBD1 matching over 7 bases. Germline CDR1 reads DFQATT; CDR2 reads SNEGSKA (reference sequence). The CDR3 is 15 amino acids. The V gene end was trimmed by 3 bases and the J gene end by 2 bases; junction bases not matched to a gene: 6. The CDR3 sequence: CSASPPGQTNEKLFF. In DNA, the CDR3 is TGCAGTGCTAGTCCTCCGGGACAGACTAATGAAAAACTGTTTTTT.

J is TRBJ2-7 and V is TRBV30; D perhaps matches TRBD1 (7 bases). V lost 2 bases and J lost 4, with 15 bases in between. The CDR3 sequence is 14 residues long. The germline V gene has CDR1 GTSNPN and CDR2 SVGIG (reference sequence). CDR3 in amino acids: CAWSRGTVLYEQYF. The CDR3, as DNA: TGTGCCTGGAGTCGGGGGACAGTATTATACGAGCAGTACTTC.

The gene calls are TRBV7-2 and TRBJ2-4; TRBD1 might be the D (7 bases). This CDR3 has 17 residues. The V and J ends lost 4 bases and 0 bases respectively, with 16 bases between them. The germline gives CDR1 SGHTA, CDR2 FQGNSA. The CDR3 DNA follows: TGTGCCAGCAGCTCTATCTCAGGGGGACTAGCCAAAAACATTCAGTACTTC. Its protein product is CASSSISGGLAKNIQYF. Together with reference TRBV7-2 and TRBJ2-4, the CDR3 gives the full variable domain: GAGVSQSPSNKVTEKGKDVELRCDPISGHTALYWYRQSLGQGLEFLIYFQGNSAPDKSGLPSDRFSAERTGGSVSTLTIQRTQQEDSAVYLCASSSISGGLAKNIQYFGAGTRLSVL.

The gene calls are TRBV27 and TRBJ2-1, with 7 bases identical to TRBD1. This CDR3 region has 14 residues. V was pared by 8 bases and J by 2 bases, with 6 bases of the junction left unmatched. Germline V gene lookup returns CDR1 MNHEY and CDR2 SMNVEV (reference sequence). The CDR3 protein is CASRGQLTYNEQFF. In DNA, the CDR3 is TGTGCCAGCCGGGGACAGCTCACCTACAATGAGCAGTTCTTC.

The chain joins TRBV19 to TRBJ1-1, with TRBD1 as a possible D gene (5 bases). Germline CDR1 is LNHDA and CDR2 is SQIVND (reference sequence). The CDR3 runs to 13 residues. With 6 bases removed from V and 5 bases from J, the gap between germline ends came to 13 bases. CDR3 protein: CASSQLGGTEAFF. The CDR3 region has the DNA TGTGCCAGTAGCCAACTGGGGGGAACTGAAGCTTTCTTT.

This chain uses TRBV10-3 with TRBJ2-2, with a possible D match to TRBD1 (5 bases). Trimming took off 6 bases at V and 5 bases at J, with 13 bases between the two ends. This CDR3 contains 14 residues. CDR1 ENHRY and CDR2 SYGVKD come from the germline V gene. In DNA form, the CDR3 reads TGTGCCATCAGCATGGGGCCGGGTACCGGGGAGCTGTTTTTT. Translating gives CAISMGPGTGELFF.

The chain links TRBV4-3 to TRBJ1-1; D remains ambiguous. The V gene's germline CDR1 is LGHNA and CDR2 YSLEER. This CDR3 has 14 amino acids. V dropped 1 base and J dropped 4 bases, with 10 bases sitting between them. The CDR3 DNA sequence: TGCGCCAGCAGCCAAGGTCCGGGAATCACTGAAGCTTTCTTT. Protein product: CASSQGPGITEAFF.

This clone was seen once. This rearrangement joins TRBV9 to TRBJ2-7; tentative D call: TRBD1 (6 bases). The germline V gene encodes CDR1 SGDLS and CDR2 YYNGEE. The CDR3 contains 16 residues. The ends were cut back, 3 bases at V and 6 bases at J, with 22 bases in the middle. The CDR3 DNA reads as TGTGCCAGCAGCGCCGCCGGGGTGGCCAGGGGAAGCGAGCAGTACTTC. Amino acids: CASSAAGVARGSEQYF.

This chain joins TRBV27 and TRBJ2-2, with TRBD1 identical over 8 bases. Germline values: CDR1 MNHEY, CDR2 SMNVEV (reference sequence). CDR3 size: 15 residues. Trimming at V came to 6 bases and at J to 8 bases, leaving 11 bases not matched to a gene. CDR3 nucleotides: TGTGCCAGCAGAAAGGGACAGGTTGATGGAGGGGAGCTGTTTTTT. Amino acid sequence: CASRKGQVDGGELFF.

On this clone: The same CDR3 also results from other DNA sequences found in this sample. V is TRBV19 and J is TRBJ1-1; D not certain. The CDR3 sequence is 13 residues long. Looked up from germline, CDR1 is LNHDA and CDR2 is SQIVND (reference sequence). V dropped 3 bases and J dropped 0 bases, with 5 bases sitting between them. The CDR3 nucleotides are TGTGCCAGTAGTATTTCAGTGAACACTGAAGCTTTCTTT. This translates into CASSISVNTEAFF. Full variable domain (outside the CDR3, taken from reference TRBV19 and TRBJ1-1): DGGITQSPKYLFRKEGQNVTLSCEQNLNHDAMYWYRQDPGQGLRLIYYSQIVNDFQKGDIAEGYSVSREKKESFPLTVTSAQKNPTAFYLCASSISVNTEAFFGQGTRLTVV.

The CDR3 here is CASSQTVDSPLHF. In nucleotides, the CDR3 is TGTGCCAGCAGCCAAACGGTTGATTCACCCCTCCACTTT. The chain links TRBV3-1 (or the pseudogene TRBV3-2) to TRBJ1-6; unclear D gene. The germline V gene has CDR1 LGHDT and CDR2 YNNKEL (reference sequence). Trimming took off 2 bases at V and 8 bases at J, with 7 bases between the two ends. This CDR3 has 13 amino acids.

V gene TRBV30 combines with J gene TRBJ2-1, with D maybe TRBD1 (5 bases). The CDR3 consists of 15 residues. V shed 4 bases and J shed 9 bases, with 22 bases lying between them. The germline V gene encodes CDR1 GTSNPN and CDR2 SVGIG (reference sequence). CDR3 loop: CAWNLGALGYGEQFF. CDR3 nucleotides: TGTGCCTGGAACCTAGGGGCCCTAGGGTACGGTGAGCAGTTCTTC.

The gene calls are TRBV12-2 and TRBJ1-2; the D segment call TRBD1 is taken from the table without a DNA check. TRBV12-2 is recorded as a pseudogene. The length of the CDR3 is 15 residues. In DNA, the CDR3 is TGTGCAAGTCGCTTTCCTTGGACAGGCATCTATGGCTACACCTTC. Translated, it gives CASRFPWTGIYGYTF.

The chain employs TRBV9 and TRBJ2-1; 9 nucleotides agree with TRBD1. The V gene's germline CDR1 is SGDLS and CDR2 YYNGEE. V gave up 4 bases and J gave up 8 bases; unmatched junction bases: 7. The CDR3 covers 14 residues. The CDR3 DNA reads as TGTGCCAGCAGCCAAGGGACAGGGAACCATGAGCAGTTCTTC. This encodes CASSQGTGNHEQFF.

This chain connects TRBV6-5 to TRBJ2-7, with 7 bases that match TRBD1. V trimming: 6 bases; J trimming: 5 bases; junction bases outside the gene matches: 7. CDR1 MNHEY and CDR2 SVGAGI come from the germline V gene. This CDR3 is built from 13 residues. The CDR3 protein is CASRTDRAHEQYF. Written as DNA, the CDR3 is TGTGCCAGCAGGACCGACAGGGCCCACGAGCAGTACTTC.

This sequence joins TRBV15 and TRBJ2-5; 7 bases align to TRBD1. V lost 5 bases, J lost 5 bases, and 5 bases stayed unmatched. The CDR3 totals 13 residues. The V gene's germline CDR1 is LNHNV and CDR2 YYDKDF (reference sequence). The chain's CDR3 is CATSGDSWETQYF. CDR3 DNA sequence: TGTGCCACCAGCGGGGACAGTTGGGAGACCCAGTACTTC.

The rearrangement joins TRBV5-6 to TRBJ2-3, with TRBD1 identical over 7 bases. Germline-derived CDR1 and CDR2 are SGHDT and YYEEEE. The V and J ends lost 2 bases and 5 bases, in that order; junction bases with no gene match: 8. This CDR3 region has 15 residues. The CDR3 here is CASSFLTGQIDTQYF. The CDR3 DNA is TGTGCCAGCAGCTTTCTGACGGGACAGATAGATACGCAGTATTTT.

This sequence joins TRBV11-2 and TRBJ2-2; a weak D match, TRBD2 (6 bases). Trimming took 6 bases from V and 6 from J, leaving 14 bases between them. From germline, CDR1 is SGHAT and CDR2 FQNNGV. The CDR3 totals 14 residues. The CDR3 reads CASRIGGVSGELFF. The CDR3, as DNA: TGTGCCAGCAGAATCGGCGGGGTTTCCGGGGAGCTGTTTTTT.

This clone was picked up one time. The genes are TRBV2 and TRBJ1-1; D is undetermined. The CDR3 is 13 amino acids. Trimming removed 2 bases from V and 4 bases from J, with 8 bases in between. In germline, CDR1 is SNHLY, CDR2 FYNNEI. CDR3 in DNA: TGTGCCAGCAGTGAACGGAGAACCACTGAAGCTTTCTTT. Residues: CASSERRTTEAFF.

The chain has TRBV18 and TRBJ2-4, with D uncertain. Germline V gene data show CDR1 as KGHSH and CDR2 as LQKENI. The CDR3 runs 16 residues. V was trimmed by 5 bases and J by 2 bases, leaving 16 bases between them. The CDR3, as DNA: TGTGCCAGCTCATCCGGTCAAAATGTTCCCAAAAACATTCAGTACTTC. This translates into CASSSGQNVPKNIQYF.

The chain joins TRBV14 to TRBJ1-4, with D unclear. V lost 1 base and J 10 bases, leaving 7 bases between the germline ends. This CDR3 is 12 amino acids long. Germline assignment: CDR1 SGHDN and CDR2 FVKESK. The DNA of the CDR3 is TGTGCCAGCAGCCAAGTCTCCGGAAAACTGTTTTTT. This gives the protein CASSQVSGKLFF. Full variable domain (rest looked up from reference TRBV14 and TRBJ1-4): EAGVTQFPSHSVIEKGQTVTLRCDPISGHDNLYWYRRVMGKEIKFLLHFVKESKQDESGMPNNRFLAERTGGTYSTLKVQPAELEDSGVYFCASSQVSGKLFFGSGTQLSVL.

V is TRBV12-3 or TRBV12-4 and J is TRBJ2-1, with D perhaps TRBD2 (5 bases). V was shortened by 6 bases and J by 7 bases, with 10 bases between the two germline ends. The CDR3 runs 12 residues. The CDR3 here is CASRPTTNEQFF. The DNA of the CDR3 is TGTGCCAGCAGGCCGACTACGAATGAGCAGTTCTTC.

Concerning this clone itself: Other DNA variants within this sample encode the same CDR3. This rearrangement joins TRBV5-1 to TRBJ2-7; tentatively, D is TRBD1 (6 bases). Deletions cut 1 base from V and 3 bases from J, with 8 bases between. The CDR3 runs to 13 residues. CDR1 and CDR2 from the germline V gene are SGHRS and YFSETQ. The CDR3 DNA sequence: TGCGCCAGCAGCTTGAGAGGGGGCTACGAGCAGTACTTC. Translation gives CASSLRGGYEQYF.

The J gene is TRBJ2-1, the V gene TRBV6-4, with TRBD2 matching 15 bases. The CDR3 runs 13 residues. CDR1 is MRHNA, CDR2 SNTAGT, per germline. J was trimmed by 10 bases and V by 7 bases; bases with no gene match: 2. The CDR3 sequence is CASTGLAGGEQFF. CDR3 bases: TGTGCCAGCACAGGACTAGCGGGAGGGGAGCAGTTCTTC.

This chain links TRBV11-3 with TRBJ2-5; D perhaps matches TRBD2 (6 bases). V lost 0 bases and J 5 bases, leaving 16 bases between the germline ends. Germline assignment: CDR1 SGHNT and CDR2 YENEEA. This CDR3 contains 16 residues. This chain's CDR3 is CASSLEGPSAHETQYF. CDR3 DNA sequence: TGTGCCAGCAGCTTAGAGGGGCCTAGCGCCCACGAGACCCAGTACTTC.

The chain joins TRBV6-6 to TRBJ1-2; 7 nucleotides line up with TRBD1. The germline V gene encodes CDR1 MNHNY and CDR2 SVGAGI (reference sequence). The CDR3 contains 16 residues. V gave up 5 bases and J gave up 0 bases; unmatched junction bases: 9. CDR3 in amino acids: CASSRQGGDSNYGYTF. CDR3 sequence (DNA): TGTGCCAGCAGTCGACAGGGTGGGGACTCTAACTATGGCTACACCTTC.

The V call is TRBV2, the J call TRBJ2-7, with D tentatively TRBD2 (6 bases). The ends were cut back, 6 bases at V and 7 bases at J, with 7 bases in the middle. This CDR3 is 10 amino acids long. Per germline, CDR1 SNHLY and CDR2 FYNNEI. The CDR3, as DNA: TGTGCCAGCAGCGGGAGTGAGCAGTACTTC. Its protein is CASSGSEQYF.

The chain is built from TRBV19 and TRBJ1-2; weak D call: TRBD1 (6 bases). Germline CDR1 is LNHDA and CDR2 is SQIVND (reference sequence). V lost 7 bases and J 5 bases, leaving 17 bases between the germline ends. The CDR3 runs to 14 residues. CDR3 DNA sequence: TGTGCCAGTACCTCTGACAGGATCTCATATGGCTACACCTTC. This translates into CASTSDRISYGYTF.

The J gene is TRBJ1-2, the V gene TRBV11-2, with 7 bases aligning to TRBD1. CDR1 and CDR2 from the germline V gene are SGHAT and FQNNGV. CDR3 length: 14 amino acids. J was trimmed by 8 bases and V by 5 bases; bases with no gene match: 11. CDR3 residues: CASSHPGGSRGYTF. The CDR3 DNA reads as TGTGCCAGCAGCCATCCAGGGGGTTCGCGGGGCTACACCTTC.